These 29 T cell receptor beta chains were all obtained from the same sample, sequenced in a study of T-cell reconstitution after alpha-beta-depleted transplantation in children. Preparation of the TCRbeta library was carried out with unique molecular identifiers. A single record per CDR3 protein comes from TCRdb applying MiXCR to the PCR reads. Among approximately 150,000 distinct CDR3 sequences listed, around 10% were seen once. The sample was PBMCs, mostly from graft donor cells, taken 180 days after TCRalphabeta/CD19-depleted stem cell transplant. All receptors come from a female patient aged 2 to 10 who had a stem cell transplant for congenital amegakaryocytic thrombocytopenia, so the T cells may come from the graft donor.

V gene TRBV7-8 combines with J gene TRBJ1-1; D remains unclear. The V gene's germline CDR1 is SGHVS and CDR2 FQNEAQ. V was cut by 4 bases and J by 2 bases, with 11 bases left in between. The CDR3 is made up of 14 amino acids. Written as DNA, the CDR3 is TGTGCCAGCAGCTACCGGGCCGCTAACACTGAAGCTTTCTTT. Its translation is CASSYRAANTEAFF.

This clonotype was counted at least ten times. The chain recombines TRBV20-1 with TRBJ2-1; D not certain. The germline CDR1 and CDR2 sequences are DFQATT and SNEGSKA (reference sequence). The CDR3 contains 13 residues. Between the trimmed V and J ends, which lost 3 bases and 2 bases, there was a span of 8 bases. CDR3 sequence: CSASAPTYNEQFF. The CDR3, as DNA: TGCAGTGCTAGCGCCCCTACCTACAATGAGCAGTTCTTC.

This clonotype was found a few times. This chain uses TRBV5-1 with TRBJ2-7; D might be TRBD1 (5 bases). Germline values: CDR1 SGHRS, CDR2 YFSETQ. The CDR3 sequence is 15 residues long. Trimming took 1 base from V and 6 from J, leaving 17 bases between them. The CDR3 nucleotides are TGCGCCAGCAGCTTGAGAGCAGGGCGTAGTAGCGAGCAGTACTTC. Its protein product is CASSLRAGRSSEQYF. Full variable domain (outside the CDR3, taken from reference TRBV5-1 and TRBJ2-7): KAGVTQTPRYLIKTRGQQVTLSCSPISGHRSVSWYQQTPGQGLQFLFEYFSETQRNKGNFPGRFSGRQFSNSRSEMNVSTLELGDSALYLCASSLRAGRSSEQYFGPGTRLTVT.

This clonotype was picked up many times. The rearrangement uses TRBV5-1 and TRBJ1-6; weak D call: TRBD1 (5 bases). Per the germline V gene, CDR1 is SGHRS and CDR2 is YFSETQ. Trimming shortened V by 7 bases and J by 7 bases, and 15 bases separated the two germline ends. This CDR3 contains 14 residues. Here the CDR3 DNA reads TGCGCCAGCCGCCAGAGGGGCCAGAATTCACCCCTCCACTTT. As protein: CASRQRGQNSPLHF.

This clonotype has a count of ten or more. The V gene is TRBV20-1, the J gene TRBJ2-5; either TRBD1 or TRBD2 may supply D (5 bases each). This CDR3 has 15 amino acids. Germline V CDR1 and CDR2: DFQATT, SNEGSKA (reference sequence). V lost 3 bases and J 5 bases, leaving 19 bases between the germline ends. CDR3 sequence (DNA): TGCAGTGCTAGCCCGGACGGACGCTGGGGGGAGACCCAGTACTTC. Residues: CSASPDGRWGETQYF.

This clonotype is judged medium-sized. The chain carries TRBV14 and TRBJ2-2; D is possibly TRBD2 (6 bases). Germline V gene sequence: CDR1 SGHDN, CDR2 FVKESK. There are 15 residues in the CDR3. The V end lost 5 bases, the J end lost 2 bases, and 12 bases lay between the germline ends. The CDR3 spells CASSRRDSNTGELFF. The CDR3 region has the DNA TGTGCCAGCAGCAGGCGGGATTCCAACACCGGGGAGCTGTTTTTT.

J is TRBJ1-1 and V is TRBV12-3 or TRBV12-4; no reliable D call. Trimming cost V 5 bases and J 4 bases, with 14 bases left between them. This CDR3 contains 14 residues. The CDR3 sequence is CASSPQLGFTEAFF. For the CDR3, the DNA is TGTGCCAGCAGTCCTCAGTTGGGGTTCACTGAAGCTTTCTTT.

This clonotype occurred many times. This sequence joins TRBV6-5 and TRBJ2-5, with no clear D. Germline CDR1 is MNHEY and CDR2 is SVGAGI. Trimming shortened V by 4 bases and J by 1 base, and 10 bases separated the two germline ends. The CDR3 is made up of 14 amino acids. The CDR3 DNA is TGTGCCAGCAGTTCCCGCAGCCTCCAAGAGACCCAGTACTTC. Protein: CASSSRSLQETQYF.

The rearrangement links TRBV5-5 to TRBJ2-7; 9 bases are shared with TRBD1. Trimming at V came to 2 bases and at J to 2 bases, leaving 8 bases not matched to a gene. CDR1 and CDR2 from the germline V gene are SGHKS and YYEKEE (reference sequence). The CDR3 is made up of 16 amino acids. The DNA of the CDR3 is TGTGCCAGCAGCTTTTCCGGGACAGGGAAAACCTACGAGCAGTACTTC. Protein product: CASSFSGTGKTYEQYF.

J is TRBJ1-2 and V is TRBV25-1; weak D call: TRBD1 (5 bases). Germline V gives CDR1 MGHDK, CDR2 SYGVNS. Trimming took 0 bases from V and 5 from J, leaving 10 bases between them. The CDR3 covers 14 residues. This CDR3 is CASSEYGGPYGYTF. The CDR3 DNA is TGTGCCAGCAGTGAATATGGGGGACCGTATGGCTACACCTTC.

This clonotype was picked up many times. The V and J genes are TRBV3-1 and TRBJ2-1, with 11 bases identical to TRBD2. Trimming at V came to 1 base and at J to 9 bases, leaving 5 bases not matched to a gene. CDR1 and CDR2 (germline): LGHDT, YNNKEL (reference sequence). The CDR3 is 15 amino acids. CDR3 amino acids: CASSQGLAGTPEQFF. The CDR3 DNA reads TGTGCCAGCAGCCAAGGACTAGCGGGGACCCCTGAGCAGTTCTTC.

This clonotype was observed many times. V gene TRBV7-9 combines with J gene TRBJ1-5; TRBD1 matches at 7 bases. The CDR3 contains 16 residues. Unmatched junction bases numbered 3, after V lost 1 base and J lost 0 bases. Germline V lookup: CDR1 SEHNR, CDR2 FQNEAQ (reference sequence). The CDR3 coding sequence is TGTGCCAGCAGCTTAGGGACAGGACATAGCAATCAGCCCCAGCATTTT. Translation: CASSLGTGHSNQPQHF.

This clonotype was seen just once. V and J are TRBV20-1 and TRBJ2-1; 7 bases align to TRBD1. Germline CDR1 reads DFQATT; CDR2 reads SNEGSKA (reference sequence). The CDR3 contains 13 residues. The J segment lost 7 bases and the V segment lost 3 bases, leaving 6 bases of the junction unmatched. CDR3 nucleotide sequence: TGCAGTGCTAGTCCGGACAGGAGTAATGAGCAGTTCTTC. It yields the protein CSASPDRSNEQFF.

This clonotype was seen many times. The rearrangement uses TRBV5-1 and TRBJ1-5, with TRBD1 matching 7 bases. The CDR3 has 13 residues. Trimming at V came to 2 bases and at J to 5 bases, leaving 1 base not matched to a gene. From germline, CDR1 is SGHRS and CDR2 YFSETQ. The CDR3 sequence is CASSFTGDQPQHF. CDR3 in DNA: TGCGCCAGCAGCTTTACAGGGGATCAGCCCCAGCATTTT.

This clonotype was recorded at least ten times. The rearrangement joins TRBV27 to TRBJ2-7; 11 bases line up with TRBD2. This CDR3 has 16 amino acids. The V gene end was trimmed by 1 base and the J gene end by 2 bases; junction bases not matched to a gene: 4. CDR1 is MNHEY and CDR2 is SMNVEV in the germline V gene (reference sequence). The CDR3 here is CASSLLTSGGPYEQYF. The CDR3 coding sequence is TGTGCCAGCAGTTTATTAACTAGCGGGGGACCCTACGAGCAGTACTTC.

This clonotype came up many times. The chain couples TRBV28 to TRBJ1-5; D not resolved. Trimming took off 5 bases at V and 9 bases at J, with 11 bases between the two ends. Germline CDR1 reads MDHEN; CDR2 reads SYDVKM. The CDR3 loop spans 12 amino acids. For the CDR3, the DNA is TGTGCCAGCAGTCCCCCCGTTGGGCCCCAGCATTTT. Translating gives CASSPPVGPQHF.

This clonotype was seen ten or more times. CDR3 sequence: CSARQTSGTHTQYF. CDR3 nucleotide sequence: TGCAGTGCTAGACAGACTAGCGGGACACATACGCAGTATTTT. J is TRBJ2-3 and V is TRBV20-1; 11 bases line up with TRBD2. The CDR3 runs 14 residues. Germline V gene data show CDR1 as DFQATT and CDR2 as SNEGSKA (reference sequence). The J segment lost 7 bases and the V segment lost 2 bases, leaving 5 bases of the junction unmatched.

The rearrangement uses TRBV10-3 and TRBJ1-2, with D uncertain. Trimming pared 4 bases from V and 5 bases from J, leaving 11 bases between. This CDR3 is built from 13 residues. Germline V gene data show CDR1 as ENHRY and CDR2 as SYGVKD. Here the CDR3 DNA reads TGTGCCATCAGTGGGAGGGCAGAATATGGCTACACCTTC. Protein: CAISGRAEYGYTF.

The chain combines TRBV29-1 with TRBJ2-5; D possibly corresponds to TRBD1 (5 bases). Germline-derived CDR1 and CDR2 are SQVTM and ANQGSEA. The length of the CDR3 is 13 residues. Trimming took off 7 bases at V and 5 bases at J, with 17 bases between the two ends. The CDR3 loop is CSAERSRVETQYF. The CDR3, as DNA: TGCAGCGCCGAAAGGTCCAGGGTGGAGACCCAGTACTTC.

Regarding this clonotype: Germline is not matched at one junction end, which may reflect a read error. The chain employs TRBV6-1 and TRBJ2-6; 7 bases align to TRBD1. Germline V gene sequence: CDR1 MNHNS, CDR2 SASEGT. The CDR3 runs to 16 residues. The CDR3 region is CASSQGGPAGANGLTF. The CDR3 DNA reads TGTGCCAGCAGCCAAGGGGGCCCGGCAGGGGCCAACGGCCTGACTTTC.

This clonotype was picked up many times. The DNA of the CDR3 is TGTGCCAGTAGTATTGTGCAGGGGTACAATCAGCCCCAGCATTTT. This encodes CASSIVQGYNQPQHF. V and J are TRBV19 and TRBJ1-5, with D maybe TRBD1 (6 bases). The germline V gene has CDR1 LNHDA and CDR2 SQIVND (reference sequence). Trimming shortened V by 3 bases and J by 3 bases, and 12 bases separated the two germline ends. There are 15 residues in the CDR3.

In this sample, this clonotype turned up many times. The V call is TRBV20-1, the J call TRBJ1-5; D may be TRBD1 (5 bases). This CDR3 spans 16 amino acids. The ends were cut back, 5 bases at V and 0 bases at J, with 17 bases in the middle. Germline CDR1 and CDR2: DFQATT and SNEGSKA (reference sequence). The CDR3 sequence: CSALPFRGYSNQPQHF. Written as DNA, the CDR3 is TGCAGTGCTCTACCTTTTCGGGGCTATAGCAATCAGCCCCAGCATTTT.

The chain has TRBV20-1 and TRBJ2-7; D gene uncertain. Trimming stripped 5 bases from V and 0 bases from J, with 11 bases between. The CDR3 sequence is 13 residues long. Per the germline V gene, CDR1 is DFQATT and CDR2 is SNEGSKA (reference sequence). The CDR3 loop reads CSARRLSSYEQYF. CDR3 coding DNA: TGCAGTGCTCGCCGGCTTTCCTCCTACGAGCAGTACTTC.

This clonotype was seen just once. A single base separates this from a much larger clone, so it may be a read error. The chain employs TRBV5-1 and TRBJ2-1; D is possibly TRBD2 (6 bases). This CDR3 is 15 amino acids long. CDR1 and CDR2 (germline): SGHRS, YFSETQ. CDR3 sequence (DNA): TGCGCCAGCAGCTTGCAGGACTACACATTCAATGAGCTGTTCTTC. It encodes CASSLQDYTFNELFF.

This chain uses TRBV6-1 with TRBJ2-1, with D possibly matching TRBD1 (6 bases). CDR1 is MNHNS and CDR2 is SASEGT in the germline V gene. The CDR3 covers 14 residues. V lost 2 bases to trimming and J lost 8 bases, with 13 bases between them. The CDR3 sequence is CASSELGALDEQFF. CDR3 DNA sequence: TGTGCCAGCAGTGAATTGGGGGCCTTGGATGAGCAGTTCTTC.

This clonotype has at least ten counts. The gene calls are TRBV7-2 and TRBJ1-2; D uncertain. The CDR3 is made up of 13 amino acids. Germline values: CDR1 SGHTA, CDR2 FQGNSA. V was shortened by 3 bases and J by 7 bases, with 12 bases between the two germline ends. The CDR3: CASSFPPGSGYTF. The CDR3 coding sequence is TGTGCCAGCAGCTTTCCGCCTGGTTCTGGCTACACCTTC. The full variable domain, completed using reference TRBV7-2 and TRBJ1-2, is GAGVSQSPSNKVTEKGKDVELRCDPISGHTALYWYRQSLGQGLEFLIYFQGNSAPDKSGLPSDRFSAERTGGSVSTLTIQRTQQEDSAVYLCASSFPPGSGYTFGSGTRLTVV.

The table lists this clonotype with a few counts. The chain is built from TRBV7-2 and TRBJ2-5; no reliable D call. The CDR3 runs to 13 residues. From germline, CDR1 is SGHTA and CDR2 FQGNSA. The V end lost 3 bases, the J end lost 1 base, and 6 bases lay between the germline ends. In DNA, the CDR3 is TGTGCCAGCAGCTTGATTTTCCAAGAGACCCAGTACTTC. Translation gives CASSLIFQETQYF.

This clonotype was observed many times. The J gene is TRBJ2-1, the V gene TRBV20-1; the D gene is possibly TRBD2 (5 bases). V was pared by 0 bases and J by 3 bases, with 12 bases between. Germline lookup yields CDR1 DFQATT and CDR2 SNEGSKA (reference sequence). This CDR3 contains 15 residues. The CDR3 loop reads CSARDRLAFYNEQFF. The DNA for the CDR3 is TGCAGTGCTAGAGATAGGCTAGCCTTCTACAATGAGCAGTTCTTC.

This clonotype was detected many times. The V call is TRBV5-1, the J call TRBJ2-5; either TRBD1 or TRBD2 may supply D (5 bases each). Germline CDR1 is SGHRS and CDR2 is YFSETQ. V lost 7 bases to trimming and J lost 2 bases, with 18 bases between them. The CDR3 has 15 residues. As DNA, the CDR3 is TGCGCCAGCGGCCAAGGGGACCAGGGACAAGAGACCCAGTACTTC. Amino acid sequence: CASGQGDQGQETQYF. The entire variable domain, with the rest obtained from reference TRBV5-1 and TRBJ2-5, is as follows: KAGVTQTPRYLIKTRGQQVTLSCSPISGHRSVSWYQQTPGQGLQFLFEYFSETQRNKGNFPGRFSGRQFSNSRSEMNVSTLELGDSALYLCASGQGDQGQETQYFGPGTRLLVL.